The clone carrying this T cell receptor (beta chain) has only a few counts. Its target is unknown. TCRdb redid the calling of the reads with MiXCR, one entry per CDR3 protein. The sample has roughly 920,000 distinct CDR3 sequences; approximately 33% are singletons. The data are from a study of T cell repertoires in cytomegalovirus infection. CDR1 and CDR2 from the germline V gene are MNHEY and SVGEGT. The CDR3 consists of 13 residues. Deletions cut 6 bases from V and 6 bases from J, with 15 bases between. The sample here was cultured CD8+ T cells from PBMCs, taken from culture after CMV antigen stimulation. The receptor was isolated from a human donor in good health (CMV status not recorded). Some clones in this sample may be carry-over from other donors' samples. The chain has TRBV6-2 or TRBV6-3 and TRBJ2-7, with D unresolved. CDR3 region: CASSKLTSIEQYV. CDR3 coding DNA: TGTGCCAGCAGCAAACTGACGTCGATCGAGCAGTACGTC.